The clone carrying this TCR beta chain came up a few times. What it binds is not known. Sequenced by immunoSEQ multiplex PCR; TCRdb stores in-frame clones only, minus some. The data show 65,000 to 90,000 clones, around 77% seen once. This sample stems from a study of T cell repertoires and HLA-DP antigens. Study summary: Pre-culture CD4+ samples used about 1,200 ng DNA versus roughly 200 ng for CD137+CD4+ sorts.

CD4+ T cells were isolated untouched, about 98% pure. The CDR3 extends over 18 amino acids. Trimming left V 2 bases short and J 3 bases short, with 19 bases between. CDR1 is LGHNA, CDR2 YNFKEQ, per germline. The chain is built from TRBV4-2 and TRBJ2-2; D is perhaps TRBD1 (6 bases). The TCR originated in a man in his sixties in good health and CMV-seronegative. Sequenced sample: CD4+ T cells from PBMCs. The CDR3 is CASSQRAGTRSDTGELFF. CDR3 DNA sequence: TGTGCCAGCAGCCAAAGGGCAGGGACACGATCCGACACCGGGGAGCTGTTTTTT.